These 8 T cell receptor beta chains came from one sample sequenced in a study of cytomegalovirus exposure and HLA in healthy donors. PCR was performed using 60 Vbeta and 13 Jbeta primers. The repertoire was sequenced with immunoSEQ multiplex PCR; TCRdb's copy has only in-frame clones and lacks some. The sample records approximately 160,000 clones, roughly 80% being singletons. Sequencing was performed on PBMCs. These receptors all stem from a male donor in good health and CMV-seronegative.

This chain links TRBV10-3 with TRBJ1-1; perhaps TRBD1 as D (6 bases). Trimming shortened V by 0 bases and J by 5 bases, and 10 bases separated the two germline ends. The V gene's germline CDR1 is ENHRY and CDR2 SYGVKD. The length of the CDR3 is 14 residues. The CDR3 loop is CAISESQGRTEAFF. The CDR3 DNA reads as TGTGCCATCAGTGAGTCTCAGGGGCGAACTGAAGCTTTCTTT.

Regarding this clone: Other DNA sequences within the sample encode an identical CDR3. V gene TRBV27 combines with J gene TRBJ2-7; tentative D call: TRBD1 (5 bases). V was trimmed by 6 bases and J by 0 bases, leaving 9 bases between them. This CDR3 has 13 amino acids. Germline-derived CDR1 and CDR2 are MNHEY and SMNVEV (reference sequence). The CDR3 sequence: CASSQGSSYEQYF. CDR3 nucleotides: TGTGCCAGCAGCCAGGGCAGCTCCTACGAGCAGTACTTC.

As for this clone: Mismatch with germline at one junction end may stem from a read error. The chain combines TRBV2 with TRBJ2-3; 7 nucleotides agree with TRBD1. Germline V gene sequence: CDR1 SNHLY, CDR2 FYNNEI. This CDR3 is 16 amino acids long. The CDR3 DNA sequence: TGTGCCAGCGGCGGCCCCGGACAGGAAGGCACGGATACGCAGTATTTT. Protein product: CASGGPGQEGTDTQYF.

This chain joins TRBV6-6 and TRBJ2-3, with a tentative D call TRBD2 (6 bases). Germline V CDR1 and CDR2: MNHNY, SVGAGI (reference sequence). There are 13 residues in the CDR3. V was shortened by 4 bases and J by 4 bases, with 9 bases between the two germline ends. The CDR3 here is CASSSGGADTQYF. CDR3 nucleotide sequence: TGTGCCAGCAGTTCAGGCGGGGCAGATACGCAGTATTTT.

This clone was counted once. V and J are TRBV29-1 and TRBJ2-3; 13 bases align to TRBD2. This CDR3 has 16 amino acids. Looked up from germline, CDR1 is SQVTM and CDR2 is ANQGSEA. V was clipped by 7 bases and J by 2 bases; unmatched bases: 9. As DNA, the CDR3 is TGCAGCGCCCGTCCGGGACTAGCGGGACACACAGATACGCAGTATTTT. This gives the protein CSARPGLAGHTDTQYF.

The chain is built from TRBV7-7 and TRBJ2-1, with 8 bases fitting TRBD2. The CDR3 has 14 amino acids. Germline CDR1 and CDR2: SSHAT and FNYEAQ (reference sequence). The trim removed 10 bases at V and 7 bases at J, leaving 12 bases unmatched. The CDR3 DNA follows: TGTGCCACCTTGTTACTCGGGGGGGATAATGAGCAGTTCTTC. Protein sequence: CATLLLGGDNEQFF.

The J gene is TRBJ2-7, the V gene TRBV4-1, with D possibly being TRBD2 (5 bases). V was trimmed by 7 bases and J by 0 bases, leaving 25 bases between them. The length of the CDR3 is 18 residues. Germline V gives CDR1 MGHRA, CDR2 YSYEKL. Here the CDR3 reads CASTRTPLNERSSYEQYF. The CDR3 coding sequence is TGCGCCAGCACCCGGACCCCACTGAATGAGCGGAGCTCCTACGAGCAGTACTTC.

The genes are TRBV9 and TRBJ1-6; TRBD1 might be the D (5 bases). Looked up from germline, CDR1 is SGDLS and CDR2 is YYNGEE. The CDR3 length is 16 residues. Trimming stripped 0 bases from V and 7 bases from J, with 14 bases between. CDR3 DNA sequence: TGTGCCAGCAGCGTAGCAGGGTTAGTCTCAAATTCACCCCTCCACTTT. Residues: CASSVAGLVSNSPLHF.